Below are 6 T cell receptor beta chains sequenced from a single sample in a study of shared clonotypes between healthy human individuals. Assay used: immunoSEQ multiplex PCR; TCRdb lists only in-frame clones, some missing. The sample has 560,000 or so clones, 95% to 97% seen once; the top ten hold approximately 0.12%. Only CD45RO-negative cells positively selected for CCR7 counted as naive CD8 cells, so terminally differentiated effector memory CD45RA+ cells were excluded. Sequencing was done on a sample of naive CD8+ T cells sorted from blood. The receptors were sampled from a woman under 40 in good health.

The chain recombines TRBV7-8 with TRBJ2-1, with a possible D match to TRBD1 (5 bases). Looked up from germline, CDR1 is SGHVS and CDR2 is FQNEAQ. This CDR3 has 15 residues. Trimming removed 1 base from V and 5 bases from J, with 12 bases in between. The CDR3 DNA reads as TGTGCCAGCAGCTTAGGTCAGGGTGTGGACAATGAGCAGTTCTTC. This codes for CASSLGQGVDNEQFF.

This clone appeared a single time. The rearrangement joins TRBV5-1 to TRBJ2-5; 9 bases line up with TRBD2. The germline V gene encodes CDR1 SGHRS and CDR2 YFSETQ. After removal of 0 bases from V and 5 bases from J, the junction contained 14 bases not matched to a gene. The CDR3 totals 18 residues. The DNA for the CDR3 is TGCGCCAGCAGCTTGGGTTCTAGCGGGATCCCTCCGCGGGAGACCCAGTACTTC. Translated: CASSLGSSGIPPRETQYF.

This sequence joins TRBV19 and TRBJ1-2; D is possibly TRBD1 (5 bases). From germline, CDR1 is LNHDA and CDR2 SQIVND (reference sequence). The CDR3 runs 13 residues. Trimming cost V 5 bases and J 5 bases, with 12 bases left between them. The CDR3 nucleotides are TGTGCCAGTAGTTTCGACAGCCCTTATGGCTACACCTTC. Amino acid sequence: CASSFDSPYGYTF. The whole variable domain, filled in from reference TRBV19 and TRBJ1-2, reads DGGITQSPKYLFRKEGQNVTLSCEQNLNHDAMYWYRQDPGQGLRLIYYSQIVNDFQKGDIAEGYSVSREKKESFPLTVTSAQKNPTAFYLCASSFDSPYGYTFGSGTRLTVV.

The chain couples TRBV5-6 to TRBJ2-4; D uncertain. Germline loops: CDR1 SGHDT, CDR2 YYEEEE. This CDR3 spans 13 amino acids. V was shortened by 1 base and J by 3 bases, with 5 bases between the two germline ends. CDR3 region: CASSLNNKNIQYF. The CDR3 DNA follows: TGTGCCAGCAGCTTGAATAACAAAAACATTCAGTACTTC.

The V gene is TRBV9, the J gene TRBJ2-2; D is uncertain. CDR3 length: 13 residues. The germline V gene encodes CDR1 SGDLS and CDR2 YYNGEE. Trimming shortened V by 2 bases and J by 2 bases, and 4 bases separated the two germline ends. The CDR3 nucleotides are TGTGCCAGCAGCGTGACAAACACCGGGGAGCTGTTTTTT. Protein product: CASSVTNTGELFF.

The chain has TRBV28 and TRBJ1-1; no clear D gene. CDR1 is MDHEN, CDR2 SYDVKM, per germline. Between the trimmed V and J ends, which lost 6 bases and 4 bases, there was a span of 6 bases. CDR3 size: 11 residues. The CDR3 DNA follows: TGTGCCAGCAGGTACGGCACTGAAGCTTTCTTT. It specifies CASRYGTEAFF.